A selection of T cell receptor beta chains follows, all from one sample in a study of T cell responses to AZD1222 COVID-19 vaccine. TCRdb keeps only in-frame clones here, not all; method: immunoSEQ multiplex PCR. Here the sample spans approximately 92,000 clones, 70% to 90% being singletons. The sequencing used peripheral blood, collected on day 0 of AZD1222 vaccination. Receptors were obtained from an adult in good health. The CDR3 runs from the conserved cysteine through the conserved F or W. A D gene is named only where the DNA matches it firmly. Only part of the rows carry a size: once, few, many, or a class if the clone is expanded.

>.|TRBV25-1|14|TRBJ2-5|.
CASSEWLQGETQYF
TGTGCCAGCAGTGAGTGGCTTCAGGGAGAGACCCAGTACTTC
>.|TRBV9|13|TRBJ2-7|.
CASSPSPGDEQYF
TGTGCCAGCAGCCCATCCCCGGGGGACGAGCAGTACTTC
>once|TRBV25-1|14|TRBJ1-2|TRBD1
CASSEGGRGYGYTF
TGTGCCAGCAGTGAAGGGGGCAGGGGGTATGGCTACACCTTC
>.|TRBV3-1/TRBV3-2|18|TRBJ2-1|TRBD2
CASSQGSAGGRVGNEQFF
TGTGCCAGCAGCCAAGGGTCCGCGGGGGGGCGAGTCGGAAATGAGCAGTTCTTC
>.|TRBV29-1|15|TRBJ2-3|.
CSVEVREASTDTQYF
TGCAGCGTTGAAGTGCGGGAAGCTAGCACAGATACGCAGTATTTT
>.|TRBV19|14|TRBJ1-2|TRBD1
CASSMPQGGYGYTF
TGTGCCAGTAGTATGCCACAGGGGGGGTATGGCTACACCTTC
>once|TRBV6-1|17|TRBJ1-1|.
CASSEYQQNYMNTEAFF
TGTGCCAGCAGTGAATATCAACAGAACTACATGAACACTGAAGCTTTCTTT
>.|TRBV12-5|13|TRBJ2-1|.
CASGPEAVFEQFF
TGTGCTAGTGGTCCGGAAGCGGTATTTGAGCAGTTCTTC
>.|TRBV7-9|14|TRBJ2-7|.
CASSLWEDFYEQYF
TGTGCCAGCAGCTTATGGGAGGATTTCTACGAGCAGTACTTC
>.|TRBV7-2|15|TRBJ1-5|TRBD1
CASSLGGQVNQPQHF
TGTGCCAGCAGCTTAGGCGGACAGGTCAATCAGCCCCAGCATTTT
>.|TRBV9|15|TRBJ2-3|TRBD2
CASSALAARTDTQYF
TGTGCCAGCAGCGCCCTAGCGGCCCGCACAGATACGCAGTATTTT
>.|TRBV11-2|13|TRBJ2-7|.
CASSFGRVNEQYF
TGTGCCAGCAGCTTTGGCAGGGTGAACGAGCAGTACTTC
>.|TRBV20-1|12|TRBJ2-7|.
CSASRAEYEQYF
TGCAGTGCTAGTAGGGCCGAGTACGAGCAGTACTTC
>.|TRBV2|11|TRBJ1-6|.
CASRVGSPLHF
TGTGCCAGCAGAGTTGGATCACCCCTCCACTTT
>.|TRBV9|15|TRBJ1-2|TRBD1
CASSVGTGFGYGYTF
TGTGCCAGCAGCGTAGGGACAGGGTTTGGCTATGGCTACACCTTC
>once|TRBV19|15|TRBJ1-2|TRBD1
CASSPGTGGNYGYTF
TGTGCCAGTAGTCCCGGTACAGGGGGCAACTATGGCTACACCTTC
>.|TRBV14|18|TRBJ2-1|TRBD2
CASSLGLAGGGSYNEQFF
TGTGCCAGCAGCCTGGGACTAGCGGGAGGAGGGTCCTACAATGAGCAGTTCTTC
>.|TRBV4-3|16|TRBJ2-2|TRBD2
CASSQETSGATGELFF
TGCGCCAGCAGCCAAGAGACTAGCGGGGCTACCGGGGAGCTGTTTTTT
>.|TRBV6-5|14|TRBJ1-2|.
CASSPDRRNYGYTF
TGTGCCAGCAGTCCCGACAGGCGTAACTATGGCTACACCTTC
>.|TRBV6-1|14|TRBJ1-2|TRBD1
CASSEGDRGLGYTF
TGTGCCAGCAGTGAAGGCGACAGGGGGCTTGGCTACACCTTC
>.|TRBV9|12|TRBJ1-3|.
CASSPSGNTIYF
TGTGCCAGCAGCCCCTCTGGAAACACCATATATTTT
>once|TRBV5-6|17|TRBJ2-1|TRBD2
CASSLFSGGHSYNEQFF
TGTGCCAGCAGCTTATTCAGCGGGGGACACTCCTACAATGAGCAGTTCTTC
>.|TRBV19|14|TRBJ1-6|TRBD1
CASSMYRGGSPLHF
TGTGCCAGTAGTATGTACAGGGGGGGTTCACCCCTCCACTTT
>.|TRBV11-2|12|TRBJ1-3|.
CASSTAGNTIYF
TGTGCCAGCAGTACAGCTGGAAACACCATATATTTT
>.|TRBV9|15|TRBJ2-3|.
CASSVGDTYTDTQYF
TGTGCCAGCAGCGTAGGGGACACTTACACAGATACGCAGTATTTT
>.|TRBV5-6|15|TRBJ1-2|TRBD1
CASSPRTGGAKGYTF
TGTGCCAGCAGCCCACGGACAGGGGGCGCAAAGGGCTACACCTTC
>.|TRBV2|15|TRBJ2-2|.
CASRQETSNTGELFF
TGTGCCAGCAGGCAAGAGACATCCAACACCGGGGAGCTGTTTTTT
>.|TRBV5-1|14|TRBJ1-1|.
CASSIDWGNTEAFF
TGTGCCAGCAGCATCGACTGGGGAAACACTGAAGCTTTCTTT
>few|TRBV2|15|TRBJ1-1|TRBD1
CASTALTGGLSEAFF
TGTGCCAGCACCGCATTGACAGGGGGTCTTAGTGAAGCTTTCTTT
>.|TRBV18|15|TRBJ1-3|TRBD1
CASSPPGGPGNTIYF
TGTGCCAGCTCACCACCAGGGGGCCCTGGAAACACCATATATTTT
>.|TRBV11-1|13|TRBJ2-7|.
CASSFGQFYEQYF
TGTGCCAGCAGCTTTGGACAATTCTACGAGCAGTACTTC
>.|TRBV27|14|TRBJ2-1|.
CASKETSSYNEQFF
TGTGCCTCCAAAGAGACAAGCTCCTACAATGAGCAGTTCTTC
>.|TRBV30|18|TRBJ2-6|TRBD1
CAWSVRRTGGPGANVLTF
TGTGCCTGGAGTGTAAGGCGAACAGGGGGCCCTGGGGCCAACGTCCTGACTTTC
>.|TRBV15|15|TRBJ1-1|.
CATSRDGQRLTEAFF
TGTGCCACCAGCAGAGATGGACAGCGCCTCACTGAAGCTTTCTTT
>.|TRBV6-5|16|TRBJ2-2|TRBD1
CASSYPIDRGTGELFF
TGTGCCAGCAGTTACCCAATCGACAGGGGAACGGGGGAGCTGTTTTTT
>once|TRBV27|17|TRBJ1-2|TRBD1
CASSLFFTQGAGYGYTF
TGTGCCAGCAGTTTATTCTTTACCCAGGGGGCTGGCTATGGCTACACCTTC
>.|TRBV14|14|TRBJ2-5|.
CASSQWTAQETQYF
TGTGCCAGCAGCCAGTGGACAGCCCAAGAGACCCAGTACTTC